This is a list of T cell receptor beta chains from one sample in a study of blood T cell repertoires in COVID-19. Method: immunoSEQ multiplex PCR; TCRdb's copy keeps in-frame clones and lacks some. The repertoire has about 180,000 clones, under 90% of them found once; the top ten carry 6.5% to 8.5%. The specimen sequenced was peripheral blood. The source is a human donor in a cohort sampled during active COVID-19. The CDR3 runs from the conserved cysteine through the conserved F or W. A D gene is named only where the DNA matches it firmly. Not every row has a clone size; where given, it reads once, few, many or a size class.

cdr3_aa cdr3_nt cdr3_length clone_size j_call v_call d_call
CASSHPGTGLEQYF TGTGCCAGCAGCCACCCTGGGACAGGGCTCGAGCAGTACTTC 14 NA TRBJ2-7 TRBV3-1/TRBV3-2 TRBD1
CASSRTSKEKLFF TGTGCCAGCAGCAGGACATCGAAGGAAAAACTGTTTTTT 13 NA TRBJ1-4 TRBV6-5 NA
CASSYSGANNEQFF TGTGCCAGCAGTTACTCAGGGGCTAACAATGAGCAGTTCTTC 14 NA TRBJ2-1 TRBV6-5 NA
CASSQDPFSGGGFSPYEQYF TGTGCCAGCAGCCAAGATCCTTTTAGCGGGGGGGGGTTTAGTCCCTACGAGCAGTACTTC 20 NA TRBJ2-7 TRBV4-2 TRBD2
CASSLESGGPYNEQFF TGTGCCAGCAGCTTGGAGAGCGGGGGGCCTTACAATGAGCAGTTCTTC 16 NA TRBJ2-1 TRBV5-6 TRBD2
CASSRDRGQIEANEKLFF TGTGCCAGCAGCCGGGACAGGGGGCAAATTGAAGCTAATGAAAAACTGTTTTTT 18 NA TRBJ1-4 TRBV7-9 TRBD1
CASSPRPGLAGRRSDTQYF TGTGCCAGCAGCCCTAGACCGGGACTAGCGGGGAGGCGGTCAGATACGCAGTATTTT 19 NA TRBJ2-3 TRBV11-2 TRBD2
CASGQGYEQYF TGCGCCAGCGGGCAGGGCTACGAGCAGTACTTC 11 NA TRBJ2-7 TRBV10-2 NA
CASSYSPGGEKLFF TGTGCCAGCAGTTACTCCCCCGGCGGGGAAAAACTGTTTTTT 14 NA TRBJ1-4 TRBV6-6 NA
CASSSTTGVSYTF TGTGCCAGCAGCTCGACGACAGGGGTGAGCTACACCTTC 13 few TRBJ1-2 TRBV5-6 TRBD1
CASSSQGNTIYF TGTGCCAGCAGTTCACAGGGAAACACCATATATTTT 12 few TRBJ1-3 TRBV25-1 NA
CASTPAEIGTEAFF TGTGCCAGCACCCCTGCGGAGATCGGCACTGAAGCTTTCTTT 14 NA TRBJ1-1 TRBV14 NA
CASSLGPGQAYEQYF TGTGCCAGCAGCTTGGGTCCGGGACAGGCCTACGAGCAGTACTTC 15 NA TRBJ2-7 TRBV5-5 TRBD1
CASSLAAGTQYF TGTGCCAGCAGCTTAGCAGCAGGGACCCAGTACTTC 12 NA TRBJ2-5 TRBV7-9 NA
CASSLGTGAGNTIYF TGCGCCAGCAGCTTGGGGACAGGGGCTGGAAACACCATATATTTT 15 once TRBJ1-3 TRBV5-1 TRBD1
CASSRGLAGGEETQYF TGTGCCAGCAGCCGGGGACTAGCGGGGGGCGAAGAGACCCAGTACTTC 16 NA TRBJ2-5 TRBV5-8 TRBD2
CASSLVPSGGRTEAFF TGTGCCAGCAGCTTAGTCCCCTCAGGGGGCAGAACTGAAGCTTTCTTT 16 few TRBJ1-1 TRBV11-2 TRBD1
CASSVGTGYGYTF TGTGCCAGCAGTGTAGGGACAGGCTATGGCTACACCTTC 13 NA TRBJ1-2 TRBV12-3/TRBV12-4 TRBD1
CASSSRQAGFTGELFF TGTGCCAGCAGCTCCCGACAAGCTGGCTTCACCGGGGAGCTGTTTTTT 16 NA TRBJ2-2 TRBV5-6 NA
CASSLGPGGGETQYF TGTGCCAGCAGCCTCGGACCGGGGGGGGGAGAGACCCAGTACTTC 15 NA TRBJ2-5 TRBV3-1/TRBV3-2 TRBD2
CASSASGTREGAFF TGTGCCAGCAGCGCCTCCGGGACCCGGGAGGGCGCTTTCTTT 14 NA TRBJ1-1 TRBV2 NA
CASSQGGEETQYF TGCGCCAGCAGCCAAGGGGGCGAGGAGACCCAGTACTTC 13 NA TRBJ2-5 TRBV4-1 NA
CASSLPTGLNEKLFF TGTGCCAGCAGCTTGCCGACAGGGTTGAATGAAAAACTGTTTTTT 15 NA TRBJ1-4 TRBV7-2 TRBD1
CAISDGADRGAEQFF TGTGCCATCAGCGACGGGGCGGACAGGGGGGCTGAGCAGTTCTTC 15 NA TRBJ2-1 TRBV10-3 TRBD1
CSVGGGWAGNEQFF TGCAGCGTTGGAGGGGGCTGGGCGGGCAATGAGCAGTTCTTC 14 NA TRBJ2-1 TRBV29-1 TRBD1
CASSYGTYGANVLTF TGTGCCAGCAGTTACGGGACATACGGGGCCAACGTCCTGACTTTC 15 NA TRBJ2-6 TRBV6-5 NA
CASSHQTGLNTEAFF TGCGCCAGCAGCCACCAGACAGGTTTGAACACTGAAGCTTTCTTT 15 once TRBJ1-1 TRBV4-1 NA
CASSGGQNEQYF TGTGCCAGTAGCGGGGGACAGAACGAGCAGTACTTC 12 NA TRBJ2-7 TRBV19 NA
CASSVDGTGVDEQYF TGTGCCAGCAGCGTGGATGGGACAGGTGTCGACGAGCAGTACTTC 15 NA TRBJ2-7 TRBV9 TRBD1
CASSYTSSRSGYTF TGTGCCAGCAGTTACACCTCGTCCCGTAGTGGCTACACCTTC 14 NA TRBJ1-2 TRBV6-2/TRBV6-3 NA
CASSRDGLSEAFF TGTGCCAGCAGCCGGGATGGACTTTCTGAAGCTTTCTTT 13 once TRBJ1-1 TRBV6-5 NA
CASSLGTGAYEQYF TGTGCCAGCAGTCTAGGGACAGGGGCCTACGAGCAGTACTTC 14 NA TRBJ2-7 TRBV27 TRBD1
CASSKRGYEQYF TGTGCCAGCAGTAAGCGGGGGTACGAGCAGTACTTC 12 NA TRBJ2-7 TRBV2 TRBD2
CASSQETGTANYGYTF TGCGCCAGCAGCCAAGAAACCGGGACAGCGAACTATGGCTACACCTTC 16 few TRBJ1-2 TRBV4-1 TRBD1
CASSELGGNQPQHF TGTGCCAGCAGTGAACTAGGAGGAAATCAGCCCCAGCATTTT 14 once TRBJ1-5 TRBV6-1 NA
CASSLRTGYGYTF TGCGCCAGCAGCTTGCGGACTGGTTATGGCTACACCTTC 13 NA TRBJ1-2 TRBV5-1 NA
CASSEGGTGVYGYTF TGTGCCAGCAGTGAAGGAGGGACAGGGGTCTATGGCTACACCTTC 15 NA TRBJ1-2 TRBV6-1 TRBD1
CASTSGGNQPQHF TGTGCCAGCACCTCGGGGGGCAATCAGCCCCAGCATTTT 13 few TRBJ1-5 TRBV6-6 NA
CASSTGASGNQPQHF TGTGCCAGCAGTACAGGGGCATCGGGCAATCAGCCCCAGCATTTT 15 NA TRBJ1-5 TRBV2 TRBD1
CSVDGSTPEQFF TGCAGCGTTGATGGCTCGACTCCTGAGCAGTTCTTC 12 NA TRBJ2-1 TRBV29-1 NA
CASSLSGGFRNEQFF TGTGCCAGCAGCTTAAGCGGGGGGTTCCGCAATGAGCAGTTCTTC 15 NA TRBJ2-1 TRBV7-3 TRBD2
CASNRANQPQHF TGTGCCAGCAATCGAGCTAATCAGCCCCAGCATTTT 12 NA TRBJ1-5 TRBV2 NA
CASSLPLAGVGRETQYF TGTGCCAGCAGCTTACCCCTAGCGGGGGTGGGTAGAGAGACCCAGTACTTC 17 once TRBJ2-5 TRBV7-9 TRBD2
CASSLAGRGNGYTF TGCGCCAGCAGCTTGGCCGGCAGGGGCAATGGCTACACCTTC 14 NA TRBJ1-2 TRBV5-1 NA
CASSRDIWGTEAFF TGTGCCAGCAGTAGGGACATCTGGGGGACTGAAGCTTTCTTT 14 NA TRBJ1-1 TRBV6-5 NA
CASSQDGGGTGELFF TGCGCCAGCAGCCAAGATGGGGGGGGCACCGGGGAGCTGTTTTTT 15 NA TRBJ2-2 TRBV4-1 TRBD2
CASSQGGGSGNTIYF TGTGCCAGCAGCCAAGGAGGGGGCTCTGGAAACACCATATATTTT 15 NA TRBJ1-3 TRBV14 NA
CASSFRGSTDTQYF TGTGCCAGCAGCTTTCGCGGTAGCACAGATACGCAGTATTTT 14 NA TRBJ2-3 TRBV7-9 NA
CASSLEVGAQETQYF TGTGCCAGCAGCCTAGAGGTGGGGGCCCAAGAGACCCAGTACTTC 15 many TRBJ2-5 TRBV5-4 NA